This TCR beta chain comes out of a study of cytomegalovirus exposure and HLA in healthy donors. For the study at large: An early release of data contained some 80 million unique TCRs, which came from HLA-typed donors.

The CDR3 is 16 amino acids. The germline CDR1 and CDR2 sequences are SEHNR and FQNEAQ (reference sequence). V gave up 5 bases and J gave up 0 bases, with 17 bases separating them. As for this clone: Its antigen is undetermined.

The study, taken as a whole, reports: As was reported, the HLA-A and HLA-B alleles of most subjects were accurately predicted from TCR beta sequences. TCR sequences were mostly rare, though some public TCRs occurred in many donors. Both high specificity and high sensitivity reportedly marked the classifier's diagnosis of cytomegalovirus status.

The primer mix had 60 Vbeta and 13 Jbeta primers. The protocol was immunoSEQ multiplex PCR, while the TCRdb copy is restricted to in-frame clones and leaves out a portion. This sample has around 190,000 clones, with roughly 80% found just once. The gene calls are TRBV7-9 and TRBJ2-7, with D possibly TRBD2 on 5 matching bases. The material sequenced was PBMCs. This clonotype originated in a woman under 40 in good health and CMV-seronegative. CDR3 bases: TGTGCCAGCAGCCCTCAACGCGCTGGAGGCTCCTACGAGCAGTACTTC. It specifies CASSPQRAGGSYEQYF.